The present T cell receptor (beta chain) was sequenced within a study of T cell responses to AZD1222 COVID-19 vaccine. The assay was immunoSEQ multiplex PCR, and TCRdb's table has in-frame clones only and misses some. The table has 18,000 or so clones, 85% to 90% seen once. Trimming cost V 3 bases and J 5 bases, with 16 bases left between them. Germline assignment: CDR1 LNHDA and CDR2 SQIVND (reference sequence). The CDR3 length is 15 residues. As concerns this clone: Its antigen remains unknown.

General study findings and limits: Donors were chiefly white British, with a greater number of females, and clonal diversity was perhaps underestimated. Breadth and depth of Spike-specific TCRs rose after two AZD1222 doses. Researchers took repertoire samples only after the peak T cell response had come. Spike as a whole was targeted by vaccine-associated CD4 TCRs, dominant at 160-218 and 743-854.

This chain connects TRBV19 to TRBJ2-5; D perhaps matches TRBD1 (5 bases). The receptor comes from an adult who received the AZD1222 COVID-19 vaccine. The material sequenced was peripheral blood, taken 28 days after the second AZD1222 dose. The CDR3 region is CASSIDAGFLETQYF. For the CDR3, the DNA is TGTGCCAGTAGTATTGACGCAGGGTTCCTGGAGACCCAGTACTTC.